The clone carrying this T cell receptor (beta chain) was counted a few times. The record originates from a study of Graves' ophthalmopathy and Graves' hyperthyroidism. The CDR3 totals 15 residues. The V end lost 1 base, the J end lost 2 bases, and 14 bases lay between the germline ends. The V gene's germline CDR1 is SQVTM and CDR2 ANQGSEA. A diagnosis was made from clinical symptoms together with serum thyroxine, TRAb, thyroid ultrasound and orbital computed tomography. The authors amplified TCR beta CDR3 regions, and they did so from RNA transcripts for repertoire sequencing. HTBI primers primed a first-round RT-PCR, and a second-round multiplex PCR followed. TCRdb analysed the multiplex PCR reads with MiXCR anew, one entry per CDR3 protein. The sample has roughly 1.1 million distinct CDR3 sequences; about 36% are singletons.

The sequence was obtained from an adult man with Graves' hyperthyroidism. The gene calls are TRBV29-1 and TRBJ2-5; D possibly corresponds to TRBD2 (6 bases). Material: peripheral blood or thyroid tissue (not recorded which). The CDR3 is CSVEGLRGKQETQYF. The CDR3 nucleotides read TGCAGCGTTGAAGGGTTACGGGGGAAGCAAGAGACCCAGTACTTC.